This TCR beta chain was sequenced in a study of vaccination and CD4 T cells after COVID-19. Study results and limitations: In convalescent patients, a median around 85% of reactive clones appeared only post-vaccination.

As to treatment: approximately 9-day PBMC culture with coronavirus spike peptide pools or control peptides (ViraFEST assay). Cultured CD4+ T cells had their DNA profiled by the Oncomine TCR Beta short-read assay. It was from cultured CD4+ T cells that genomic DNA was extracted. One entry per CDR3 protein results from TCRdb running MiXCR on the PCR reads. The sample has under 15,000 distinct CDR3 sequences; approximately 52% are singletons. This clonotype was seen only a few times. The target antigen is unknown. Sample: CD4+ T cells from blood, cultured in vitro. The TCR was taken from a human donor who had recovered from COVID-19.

CDR3 protein: CAWMNYGTGGSDEAFF. Here the CDR3 DNA reads TGTGCCTGGATGAACTATGGGACAGGGGGATCTGATGAAGCTTTCTTT. The chain links TRBV30 to TRBJ1-1; 11 bases are a match to TRBD1. Germline values: CDR1 GTSNPN, CDR2 SVGIG (reference sequence). After removal of 4 bases from V and 7 bases from J, the junction contained 14 bases not matched to a gene. This CDR3 contains 16 residues.